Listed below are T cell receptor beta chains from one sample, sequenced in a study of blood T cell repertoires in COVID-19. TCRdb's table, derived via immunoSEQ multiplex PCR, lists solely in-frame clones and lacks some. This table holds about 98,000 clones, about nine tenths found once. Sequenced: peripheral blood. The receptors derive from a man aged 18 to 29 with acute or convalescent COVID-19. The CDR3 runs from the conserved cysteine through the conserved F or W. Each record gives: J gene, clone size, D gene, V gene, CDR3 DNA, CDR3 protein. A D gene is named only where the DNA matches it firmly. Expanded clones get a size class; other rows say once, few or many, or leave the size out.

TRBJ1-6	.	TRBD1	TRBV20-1	TGCAGTGCTAGTGGGGACAGTAATTCACCCCTCCACTTT	CSASGDSNSPLHF
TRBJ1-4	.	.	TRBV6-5	TGTGCCAGCAGTCCCTGGGGGCGGGAACTGTTTTTT	CASSPWGRELFF
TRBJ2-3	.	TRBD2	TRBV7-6	TGTGCCAGCAGTGTAGCGGGGGGTTGGACAGATACGCAGTATTTT	CASSVAGGWTDTQYF
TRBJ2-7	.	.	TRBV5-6	TGTGCCAGCAGCTACACCCGCAGGACTGAATACTACGAGCAGTACTTC	CASSYTRRTEYYEQYF
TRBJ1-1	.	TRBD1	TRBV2	TGTGCCAGCAGTGAACAGGGGGCGAGCACTGAAGCTTTCTTT	CASSEQGASTEAFF
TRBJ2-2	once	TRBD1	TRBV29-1	TGCAGCGCCATTACAGGGGGAAACACCGGGGAGCTGTTTTTT	CSAITGGNTGELFF
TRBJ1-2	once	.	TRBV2	TGTGCCAGCAGTGGACAGCGCGGCTATGGCTACACCTTC	CASSGQRGYGYTF
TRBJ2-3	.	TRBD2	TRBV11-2	TGTGCCAGCAGCTTAGCTCCGGGAGGGCCGTATACGCAGTATTTT	CASSLAPGGPYTQYF
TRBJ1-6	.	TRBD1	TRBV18	TGTGCCAGCTCGAGAGCGACAGGGTCAAATTCACCCCTCCACTTT	CASSRATGSNSPLHF
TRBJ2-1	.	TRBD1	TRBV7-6	TGTGCCAGCAGCGACTCAAAGGGGGCCAACTCACTCTCCTACAATGAGCAGTTCTTC	CASSDSKGANSLSYNEQFF
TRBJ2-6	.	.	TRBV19	TGTGCCAGTAGTACCCGACAGAAAATCCGCTCTGGGGCCAACGTCCTGACTTTC	CASSTRQKIRSGANVLTF
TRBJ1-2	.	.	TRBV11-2	TGTGCCAGCAGCTTAAACTCAGGTCAGGGTGGTGGCTACACCTTC	CASSLNSGQGGGYTF
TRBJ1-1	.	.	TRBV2	TGTGCCAGCAGTGTCGGTGGGAACACTGAAGCTTTCTTT	CASSVGGNTEAFF
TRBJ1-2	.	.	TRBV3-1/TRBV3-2	TGTGCCAGCAGCACATCCAATAACTATGGCTACACCTTC	CASSTSNNYGYTF
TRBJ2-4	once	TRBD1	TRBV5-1	TGCGCCAGCAGTCCTGCCCCCGGGACAGGACAAAACATTCAGTACTTC	CASSPAPGTGQNIQYF
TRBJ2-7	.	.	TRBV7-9	TGTGCCAGCACTCCCTCCGGGGTTCCCCACGAGCAGTACTTC	CASTPSGVPHEQYF
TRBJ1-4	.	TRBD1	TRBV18	TGTGCCAGCTCACCACAGGGACAGGGGATGGAAAAACTGTTTTTT	CASSPQGQGMEKLFF
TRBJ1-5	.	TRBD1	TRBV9	TGTGCCAGCAGCGCAGGTGACAGGGAAAGTCAGCCCCAGCATTTT	CASSAGDRESQPQHF
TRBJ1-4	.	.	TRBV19	TGTGCCAGTAGCGACGGGTCCGCAACTAATGAAAAACTGTTTTTT	CASSDGSATNEKLFF
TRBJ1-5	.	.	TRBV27	TGTGCCAGCAGTTCCCATTACCCAGTGAGGTCTAGCAATCAGCCCCAGCATTTT	CASSSHYPVRSSNQPQHF
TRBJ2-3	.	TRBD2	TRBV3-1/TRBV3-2	TGTGCCAGCAGCCTATCGGCAAGCGGGAGGTTCACAGATACGCAGTATTTT	CASSLSASGRFTDTQYF
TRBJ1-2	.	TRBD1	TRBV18	TGTGCCAGCTCACCAGTCTCAGGGGGTAAGAATGGCTACACCTTC	CASSPVSGGKNGYTF
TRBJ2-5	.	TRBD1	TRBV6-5	TGTGCCAGCAGTTACGCTGGGACAGGGGGAGAGACCCAGTACTTC	CASSYAGTGGETQYF
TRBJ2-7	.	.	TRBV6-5	TGTGCCAGCAGTCGCCAGGGGGGTCGAGGCTACGAGCAGTACTTC	CASSRQGGRGYEQYF
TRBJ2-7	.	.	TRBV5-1	TGCGCCAGCAGCTTCGGGAACGAGCAGTACTTC	CASSFGNEQYF
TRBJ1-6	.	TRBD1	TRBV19	TGTGCCAGTAGGCCGGGACAGAATAATTCACCCCTCCACTTT	CASRPGQNNSPLHF
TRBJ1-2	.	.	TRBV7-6	TGTGCCAGCAGTAAGGCGGTGCAGTATTCGGACTACACCTTC	CASSKAVQYSDYTF
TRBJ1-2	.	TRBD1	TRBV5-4	TGTGCCAGCAGCTTCTTGACAGGGGCCAAATACTATGGCTACACCTTC	CASSFLTGAKYYGYTF
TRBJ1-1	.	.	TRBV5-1	TGCGCCAGCAGCTTGACAGGGAAACAGGACACTGAAGCTTTCTTT	CASSLTGKQDTEAFF
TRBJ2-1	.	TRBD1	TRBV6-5	TGTGCCAGCACCACGGGACAGGGAGATTACAATGAGCAGTTCTTC	CASTTGQGDYNEQFF
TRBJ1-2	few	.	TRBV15	TGTGCCACCAGCACAGCGGCCTCTTGGGATAACTATGGCTACACCTTC	CATSTAASWDNYGYTF
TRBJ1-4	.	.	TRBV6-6	TGTGCCAGCGTTCGGGGGTCGCTGGAAAAACTGTTTTTT	CASVRGSLEKLFF
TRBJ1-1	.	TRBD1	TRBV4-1	TGCGCCAGCAGCCCCGAAGGACAGGGGTCTTCAGCTGAAGCTTTCTTT	CASSPEGQGSSAEAFF
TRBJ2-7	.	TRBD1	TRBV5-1	TGCGCCAGCAGCTTTTCAGGGGGTAGCTCCTACGAGCAGTACTTC	CASSFSGGSSYEQYF
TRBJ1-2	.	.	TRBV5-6	TGTGCCAGCAGCTTGGGGGGCGCATCTGGCTACACCTTC	CASSLGGASGYTF
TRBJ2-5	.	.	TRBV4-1	TGCGCCAGCAGCCGGGAGGGGGTTGCGCAAGAGACCCAGTACTTC	CASSREGVAQETQYF
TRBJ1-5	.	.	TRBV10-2	TGCGCCAGCAGACAGGGTTATAGCAATCAGCCCCAGCATTTT	CASRQGYSNQPQHF
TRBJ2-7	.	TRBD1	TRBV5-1	TGCGCCAGCGCGCCGGACAGGGGACCCTACGAGCAGTACTTC	CASAPDRGPYEQYF
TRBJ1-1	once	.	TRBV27	TGTGCCAGCAGTCGGCCAGGACTCAAGAACACTGAAGCTTTCTTT	CASSRPGLKNTEAFF